This passage covers 14 T cell receptor beta chains from one sample sequenced in a study of blood T cell repertoires in COVID-19. Method: immunoSEQ multiplex PCR; TCRdb's copy keeps in-frame clones and lacks some. This sample has some 300,000 clones, with around nine tenths found just once. Source material: PBMCs or T cells enriched from blood (not recorded which). These TCRs come from a woman in her thirties who had recovered from COVID-19.

The chain is built from TRBV5-1 and TRBJ1-2; 7 bases fit TRBD1. Germline V gene lookup returns CDR1 SGHRS and CDR2 YFSETQ. CDR3 length: 14 residues. The V and J ends lost 4 bases and 5 bases, in that order; junction bases with no gene match: 8. The CDR3 here is CASSTGQISYGYTF. DNA for the CDR3: TGCGCCAGCAGCACGGGACAGATCTCATATGGCTACACCTTC.

In DNA, the CDR3 is TGTGCCAGCAGCTTCGGACAGGGGGACGGGGAAAAACTGTTTTTT. Encoded protein: CASSFGQGDGEKLFF. V usage is TRBV5-4 and J usage is TRBJ1-4; TRBD1 agrees at 10 bases. The V gene's germline CDR1 is SGHNT and CDR2 YYREEE (reference sequence). V shed 2 bases, J shed 8 bases, and the junction held 6 bases outside the gene matches. The CDR3 has 15 residues.

The V call is TRBV6-5, the J call TRBJ1-6; the match to TRBD1 covers 7 bases. There are 13 residues in the CDR3. Unmatched junction bases numbered 8, after V lost 11 bases and J lost 7 bases. CDR1 is MNHEY, CDR2 SVGAGI, per germline. As DNA, the CDR3 is TGTGCCTCACAAGACAGGGTCAATTCACCCCTCCACTTT. It encodes CASQDRVNSPLHF.

This rearrangement joins TRBV5-5 to TRBJ1-5, with 7 bases that match TRBD1. Trimming cost V 3 bases and J 11 bases; bases outside gene matches: 11. Germline CDR1 reads SGHKS; CDR2 reads YYEKEE (reference sequence). This CDR3 has 14 amino acids. DNA for the CDR3: TGTGCCAGCAGCTCCCAGGGGGGAACCGGGGCCCAGCATTTT. This codes for CASSSQGGTGAQHF.

This chain uses TRBV6-2 or TRBV6-3 with TRBJ1-5, with 9 bases identical to TRBD1. V lost 5 bases, J lost 15 bases, and 17 bases stayed unmatched. CDR1 is MNHEY and CDR2 is SVGEGT in the germline V gene. This CDR3 region has 15 residues. In DNA form, the CDR3 reads TGTGCCAGCAGTCGAAACCCTGGGACAGGGCAGGAGTGGCATTTT. It yields the protein CASSRNPGTGQEWHF.

This clone has only a few counts. The V call is TRBV13, the J call TRBJ1-6; 9 positions agree with TRBD1. This CDR3 region has 15 residues. CDR1 PRHDT and CDR2 FYEKMQ come from the germline V gene (reference sequence). V lost 2 bases to trimming and J lost 10 bases; unmatched junction nucleotides: 6. In DNA, the CDR3 is TGTGCCAGCAGCTTATCCGAGACAGGGGGATCACCCCTCCACTTT. Protein sequence: CASSLSETGGSPLHF.

The rearrangement joins TRBV7-2 to TRBJ1-3; no definite D call. The germline V gene encodes CDR1 SGHTA and CDR2 FQGNSA. V was clipped by 5 bases and J by 0 bases, with 14 bases between them. This CDR3 spans 16 amino acids. The CDR3 loop reads CASSNARRGSGNTIYF. The DNA of the CDR3 is TGTGCCAGCAGCAACGCGCGACGCGGCTCTGGAAACACCATATATTTT.

This clone was observed a few times. The chain has TRBV4-1 and TRBJ1-2, with D perhaps TRBD1 (6 bases). V shed 0 bases and J shed 2 bases, with 25 bases lying between them. The germline gives CDR1 MGHRA, CDR2 YSYEKL. The CDR3 length is 20 residues. CDR3 amino acids: CASSQDSSSVNREFNYGYTF. CDR3 bases: TGCGCCAGCAGCCAAGATAGTTCTTCCGTGAACAGGGAGTTCAACTATGGCTACACCTTC.

V gene TRBV20-1 combines with J gene TRBJ1-6; TRBD1 matches at 7 bases. J was trimmed by 7 bases and V by 6 bases; bases with no gene match: 9. Germline V gene data show CDR1 as DFQATT and CDR2 as SNEGSKA (reference sequence). This CDR3 region has 14 residues. The CDR3 reads CSASPTGHNSPLHF. In DNA form, the CDR3 reads TGCAGTGCCAGTCCGACAGGGCACAATTCACCCCTCCACTTT.

The chain joins TRBV2 to TRBJ2-3; TRBD2 matches 9 bases. J was trimmed by 1 base and V by 7 bases; bases with no gene match: 9. The CDR3 extends over 16 amino acids. In germline, CDR1 is SNHLY, CDR2 FYNNEI. The DNA of the CDR3 is TGTGCCAGCAACCGACAAGCGGGGGGAGGCACAGATACGCAGTATTTT. It specifies CASNRQAGGGTDTQYF.

V usage is TRBV29-1 and J usage is TRBJ1-2, with TRBD1 as a possible D gene (6 bases). Germline CDR1 and CDR2: SQVTM and ANQGSEA. Between the trimmed V and J ends, which lost 6 bases and 4 bases, there was a span of 21 bases. This CDR3 comprises 15 residues. The CDR3 loop is CSVPKQGPLVYGYTF. CDR3 nucleotide sequence: TGCAGCGTCCCTAAACAGGGTCCCCTTGTCTATGGCTACACCTTC.

This chain uses TRBV11-3 with TRBJ2-1, with 11 bases aligning to TRBD2. V was clipped by 6 bases and J by 0 bases; unmatched bases: 7. The CDR3 has 17 amino acids. The germline CDR1 and CDR2 sequences are SGHNT and YENEEA. The CDR3 sequence: CASSPTSGTSSYNEQFF. DNA for the CDR3: TGTGCCAGCAGTCCGACTAGCGGGACGAGCTCCTACAATGAGCAGTTCTTC.

A single count supports this clone. V is TRBV2 and J is TRBJ1-3, with unresolved D. V was clipped by 0 bases and J by 0 bases, with 9 bases between them. This CDR3 comprises 16 residues. CDR1 is SNHLY and CDR2 is FYNNEI in the germline V gene. CDR3 region: CASSEAGLSSGNTIYF. CDR3 nucleotides: TGTGCCAGCAGTGAAGCGGGCCTTTCCTCTGGAAACACCATATATTTT.

The chain couples TRBV7-9 to TRBJ2-7; the match to TRBD1 covers 8 bases. V shed 5 bases and J 2 bases; nucleotides not matched to a gene: 11. This CDR3 is 16 amino acids long. The germline V gene encodes CDR1 SEHNR and CDR2 FQNEAQ (reference sequence). The CDR3 region has the DNA TGTGCCAGCAGCCTCAGTGGACAGGGAGGCCCCTACGAGCAGTACTTC. Its protein product is CASSLSGQGGPYEQYF. The whole variable domain, remainder taken from reference TRBV7-9 and TRBJ2-7, is DTGVSQNPRHKITKRGQNVTFRCDPISEHNRLYWYRQTLGQGPEFLTYFQNEAQLEKSRLLSDRFSAERPKGSFSTLEIQRTEQGDSAMYLCASSLSGQGGPYEQYFGPGTRLTVT.